Listed below are T cell receptor beta chains from one sample, sequenced in a study of T cell responses to AZD1222 COVID-19 vaccine. The method was immunoSEQ multiplex PCR; TCRdb's version includes in-frame clones alone and lacks a portion of them. The table has about 120,000 clones, around 88% seen once. This sample comprised peripheral blood, obtained on day 0 of AZD1222 vaccination. The receptor source for this set is an adult in good health. The CDR3 runs from the conserved cysteine through the conserved F or W. A D gene is named only where the DNA matches it firmly. For some rows the clone size is stated as once, few or many, or as a class when expanded; others skip it.

TGCGCCAGCAGAACCCAGAACACTGAAGCTTTCTTT,CASRTQNTEAFF,NA,NA,TRBJ1-1,TRBV5-1
TGTGCCAGCAGCCACGCCCGGACAGGGTCGGTTAATGAAAAACTGTTTTTT,CASSHARTGSVNEKLFF,NA,TRBD1,TRBJ1-4,TRBV5-4
TGTGCCAGCACCCGGGCGACAGACTCCTACGAGCAGTACTTC,CASTRATDSYEQYF,once,NA,TRBJ2-7,TRBV2
TGTGCCAGCAGCAAAGGGGGCGGGAACACTGAAGCTTTCTTT,CASSKGGGNTEAFF,NA,NA,TRBJ1-1,TRBV21-1
TGTGCCAGTAGTAATACGGGACGTAGCACAGATACGCAGTATTTT,CASSNTGRSTDTQYF,NA,NA,TRBJ2-3,TRBV19
TGTGCCAGCAGTCGGAGGGGGTCTAACTATGGCTACACCTTC,CASSRRGSNYGYTF,NA,NA,TRBJ1-2,TRBV28
TGTGCCAGCAGCCTCTCGGCGGGACAGGGAGCAACTAATGAAAAACTGTTTTTT,CASSLSAGQGATNEKLFF,NA,TRBD1,TRBJ1-4,TRBV9
TGCGCCAGCAGCCAAGATCACGGGGCCCCTACCGAGACCCAGTACTTC,CASSQDHGAPTETQYF,NA,NA,TRBJ2-5,TRBV4-3
TGTGCCAGCAGAGTTGGGGTACTCTCTGGGGCCAACGTCCTGACTTTC,CASRVGVLSGANVLTF,NA,NA,TRBJ2-6,TRBV2
TGTGCCAGCAGCACAGGGGGGGTTAATTCACCCCTCCACTTT,CASSTGGVNSPLHF,NA,TRBD1,TRBJ1-6,TRBV9
TGTGCCAGCAGCTTCCCTCTAAGCTCCTACGAGCAGTACTTC,CASSFPLSSYEQYF,few,NA,TRBJ2-7,TRBV5-5
TGTGCCAGCAGCTTTAGCAGAACCCAAGAGACCCAGTACTTC,CASSFSRTQETQYF,once,NA,TRBJ2-5,TRBV7-3
TGTGCCAGCAGCCGAGAATCTGACTACTCCTACAATGAGCAGTTCTTC,CASSRESDYSYNEQFF,NA,NA,TRBJ2-1,TRBV5-4
TGTGCCAGCAGTTTTGAGGGGCATGAGCAGTTCTTC,CASSFEGHEQFF,NA,NA,TRBJ2-1,TRBV12-3/TRBV12-4
TGTGCCAGCAGCTTCTCAGGGGGCGAACACAGTATCAGGATCTATGGCTACACCTTC,CASSFSGGEHSIRIYGYTF,NA,TRBD1,TRBJ1-2,TRBV5-5
TGTGCCAGCACCACCCCATACAGTATGGATGAGCAGTTCTTC,CASTTPYSMDEQFF,NA,NA,TRBJ2-1,TRBV7-9
TGTGCCAGCAGCTCCGACAGACCTACCTCTGGGGCCAACGTCCTGACTTTC,CASSSDRPTSGANVLTF,NA,NA,TRBJ2-6,TRBV25-1
TGTGCCACCAGTGAAGGCGGGGGGAACACTGAAGCTTTCTTT,CATSEGGGNTEAFF,NA,NA,TRBJ1-1,TRBV24-1
TGCGCCAGCAGCCAAGGGGGATTTGCAGGGGGCGGGGTGCTAGCTTTCTTT,CASSQGGFAGGGVLAFF,NA,TRBD1,TRBJ1-1,TRBV4-1
TGTGCCAGCAGCCAGGCATGGAACACCGGGGAGCTGTTTTTT,CASSQAWNTGELFF,NA,NA,TRBJ2-2,TRBV7-6
TGCGCCAGCAGCCCAGGGTCTGACAGGGGATGGAGCACTGAAGCTTTCTTT,CASSPGSDRGWSTEAFF,once,TRBD1,TRBJ1-1,TRBV5-1
TGTGCCAGAACAGACCTGAACACTGAAGCTTTCTTT,CARTDLNTEAFF,NA,NA,TRBJ1-1,TRBV7-9
TGTGCCAGCAGCTCGGATGAAGCGACAGGGGGCGCAAGGTATGGCTACACCTTC,CASSSDEATGGARYGYTF,NA,TRBD1,TRBJ1-2,TRBV5-4
TGTGCCAGCAGCTATAGCGGGACACTTTCCTACGAGCAGTACTTC,CASSYSGTLSYEQYF,once,TRBD2,TRBJ2-7,TRBV7-2
TGTGCCAGTTTAGCGGGGGGTATAAACACCGGGGAGCTGTTTTTT,CASLAGGINTGELFF,few,TRBD2,TRBJ2-2,TRBV28
TGTGCCAGCAGTTACTCGCGGCGAGAGACCCAGTACTTC,CASSYSRRETQYF,NA,NA,TRBJ2-5,TRBV6-5
TGTGCCAGCAGCGTAGTGACGAACACTGAAGCTTTCTTT,CASSVVTNTEAFF,NA,NA,TRBJ1-1,TRBV9